The next 6 T cell receptor beta chains were all read from a single sample in a study of T cells in tumors after PD-1 blockade (dated 2019 in TCRdb). The library relied on the immunoSEQ multiplex PCR assay. TCRdb retrieved this table from immuneACCESS and kept in-frame rearrangements only. Not all clones are present; in checked studies, unresolved V genes account for under half, and no reason is known for the remainder. This sample is represented by about 47,000 clones; 79% of them were singletons. The ten biggest clones cover roughly 17% of the sample. Reading the label with the study, this specimen's time point is: before anti-PD-1 therapy. The starting material was PBMCs, obtained before anti-PD-1 treatment. These receptors all stem from a human donor with basal cell carcinoma.

This clone was observed a handful of times. The gene calls are TRBV29-1 and TRBJ2-1; D possibly corresponds to TRBD2 (6 bases). CDR1 and CDR2 (germline): SQVTM, ANQGSEA. This CDR3 has 14 residues. The V end was cut by 3 bases, the J end by 9 bases, with 18 bases between. CDR3 coding DNA: TGCAGCGTTGAGCGGTTTTCGGGAGAGAGTGAGCAGTTCTTC. Protein: CSVERFSGESEQFF.

As to this clone: Germline and junction disagree at one end, which may indicate a read error. The CDR3 DNA is TGTGCCAGCAGTTTATTGTCAGGGCGCTCCTTCGAGCAGTACTTC. Translated, it gives CASSLLSGRSFEQYF. This chain links TRBV27 with TRBJ2-7; a possible D gene is TRBD1 (5 bases). The CDR3 consists of 15 residues. The germline CDR1 and CDR2 sequences are MNHEY and SMNVEV (reference sequence).

V usage is TRBV6-4 and J usage is TRBJ2-3; the D call may be TRBD1 or TRBD2 (5 bases each). Germline-derived CDR1 and CDR2 are MRHNA and SNTAGT. The CDR3 extends over 13 amino acids. The V end lost 5 bases, the J end lost 5 bases, and 11 bases lay between the germline ends. The DNA of the CDR3 is TGTGCCAGCAGTAGGGACCGCCAAGATACGCAGTATTTT. This encodes CASSRDRQDTQYF.

This clone was recorded only once. The genes are TRBV29-1 and TRBJ1-2; tentative D call: TRBD1 (6 bases). The V gene lost 0 bases and the J gene lost 3 bases, with 11 bases spanning the gap. Germline assignment: CDR1 SQVTM and CDR2 ANQGSEA. The CDR3 is made up of 14 amino acids. CDR3 residues: CSVEDWAGDYGYTF. CDR3 nucleotide sequence: TGCAGCGTTGAAGATTGGGCAGGGGACTATGGCTACACCTTC.

V gene TRBV7-7 combines with J gene TRBJ1-2; 10 positions match TRBD1. This CDR3 region has 15 residues. Trimming cost V 5 bases and J 4 bases; bases outside gene matches: 7. Germline V lookup: CDR1 SSHAT, CDR2 FNYEAQ (reference sequence). CDR3 sequence reads: CASSTPDRGTYGYTF. The DNA of the CDR3 is TGTGCCAGCAGCACCCCGGACAGGGGGACCTATGGCTACACCTTC.

This clone was recorded only once. Distinct nucleotide sequences in the sample also encode this CDR3. This chain uses TRBV19 with TRBJ2-2; 8 nucleotides align to TRBD1. CDR3 size: 15 residues. V dropped 6 bases and J dropped 5; count of bases not matched to a gene: 8. Per the germline V gene, CDR1 is LNHDA and CDR2 is SQIVND (reference sequence). The CDR3 is CASRTGTGGTGELFF. The CDR3, as DNA: TGTGCCAGTAGGACCGGGACAGGAGGAACCGGGGAGCTGTTTTTT. Combining the CDR3 with reference TRBV19 and TRBJ2-2 gives the whole variable domain DGGITQSPKYLFRKEGQNVTLSCEQNLNHDAMYWYRQDPGQGLRLIYYSQIVNDFQKGDIAEGYSVSREKKESFPLTVTSAQKNPTAFYLCASRTGTGGTGELFFGEGSRLTVL.